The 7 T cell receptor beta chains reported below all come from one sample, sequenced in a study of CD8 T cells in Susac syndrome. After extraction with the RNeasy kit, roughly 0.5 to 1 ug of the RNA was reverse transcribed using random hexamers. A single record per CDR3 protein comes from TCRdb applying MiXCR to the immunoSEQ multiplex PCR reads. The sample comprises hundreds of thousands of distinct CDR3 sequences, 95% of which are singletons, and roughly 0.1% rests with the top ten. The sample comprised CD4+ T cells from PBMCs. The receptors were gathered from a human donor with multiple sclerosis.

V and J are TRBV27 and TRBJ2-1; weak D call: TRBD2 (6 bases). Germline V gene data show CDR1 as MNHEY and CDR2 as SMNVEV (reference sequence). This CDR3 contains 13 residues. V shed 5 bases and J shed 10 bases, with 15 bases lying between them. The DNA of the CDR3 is TGTGCCAGCAGTGGAGGAGCTAGCGTCGAGCAGTTCTTC. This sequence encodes CASSGGASVEQFF.

CDR3 nucleotides: TGTGCCAGCAGTCCGAGACAGGGGACCACAGATACGCAGTATTTT. Its protein product is CASSPRQGTTDTQYF. The V and J genes are TRBV28 and TRBJ2-3; 8 positions match TRBD1. The V and J ends lost 5 bases and 2 bases, in that order; junction bases with no gene match: 6. The CDR3 sequence is 15 residues long. Looked up from germline, CDR1 is MDHEN and CDR2 is SYDVKM. Together with reference TRBV28 and TRBJ2-3, the CDR3 gives the full variable domain: DVKVTQSSRYLVKRTGEKVFLECVQDMDHENMFWYRQDPGLGLRLIYFSYDVKMKEKGDIPEGYSVSREKKERFSLILESASTNQTSMYLCASSPRQGTTDTQYFGPGTRLTVL.

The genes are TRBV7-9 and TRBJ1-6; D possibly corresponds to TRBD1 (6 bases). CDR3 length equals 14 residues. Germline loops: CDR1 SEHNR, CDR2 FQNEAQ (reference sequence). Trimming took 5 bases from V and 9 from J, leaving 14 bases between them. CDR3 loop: CASSATGFGSPLHF. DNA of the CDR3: TGTGCCAGCAGCGCTACAGGGTTCGGTTCACCCCTCCACTTT.

CDR3 nucleotides: TGCAGTGGCTGGCCGGACAGTACTTACAATGAGCAGTTCTTC. The encoded protein is CSGWPDSTYNEQFF. The chain uses TRBV20-1 and TRBJ2-1; maybe TRBD1 (6 bases). Germline V gives CDR1 DFQATT, CDR2 SNEGSKA (reference sequence). Trimming stripped 7 bases from V and 4 bases from J, with 17 bases between. The CDR3 consists of 14 residues.

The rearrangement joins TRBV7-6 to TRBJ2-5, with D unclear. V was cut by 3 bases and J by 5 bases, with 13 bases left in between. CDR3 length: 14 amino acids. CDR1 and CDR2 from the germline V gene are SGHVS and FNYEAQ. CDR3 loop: CASSLSIRRETQYF. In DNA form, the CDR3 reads TGTGCCAGCAGCTTGTCTATCCGCCGGGAGACCCAGTACTTC.

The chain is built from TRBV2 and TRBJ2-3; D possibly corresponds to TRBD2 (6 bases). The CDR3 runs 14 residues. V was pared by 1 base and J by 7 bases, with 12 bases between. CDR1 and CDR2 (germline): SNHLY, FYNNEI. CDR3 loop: CASSEGAGPNTQYF. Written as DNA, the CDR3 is TGTGCCAGCAGTGAAGGGGCGGGGCCAAATACGCAGTATTTT.

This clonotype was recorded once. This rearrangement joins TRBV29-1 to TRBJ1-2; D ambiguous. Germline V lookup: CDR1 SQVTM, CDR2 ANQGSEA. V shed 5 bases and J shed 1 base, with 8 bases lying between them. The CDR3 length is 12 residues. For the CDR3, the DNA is TGCAGCGTTCGGCCGGATAACTATGGCTACACCTTC. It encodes CSVRPDNYGYTF.